The next 24 T cell receptor beta chains were all read from a single sample in a study of cytotoxic CD8 clonotypes in ibrutinib-treated CLL. Clones were sequenced by immunoSEQ multiplex PCR, and TCRdb holds only the in-frame ones, with some missing. Found here are some 76,000 clones, over 65% of them singletons; the top ten hold less than 40%. The source material was PBMCs, sampled after 24 months of ibrutinib treatment. Receptor source: a human donor with chronic lymphocytic leukemia.

This clone appeared a single time. The chain has TRBV27 and TRBJ2-2, with a weak D call TRBD2 (5 bases). Per the germline V gene, CDR1 is MNHEY and CDR2 is SMNVEV (reference sequence). This CDR3 is built from 14 residues. The ends were cut back, 5 bases at V and 1 base at J, with 8 bases in the middle. CDR3 DNA: TGTGCCAGCAGTGGACTGCAGAACACCGGGGAGCTGTTTTTT. It specifies CASSGLQNTGELFF.

The CDR3 protein is CASSLRGTDEQYF. CDR3 DNA sequence: TGTGCCAGCAGCTTAAGAGGGACGGACGAGCAGTACTTC. The chain couples TRBV11-2 to TRBJ2-7, with D perhaps TRBD1 or TRBD2 (5 bases each). Looked up from germline, CDR1 is SGHAT and CDR2 is FQNNGV. V lost 2 bases and J 5 bases, leaving 10 bases between the germline ends. The CDR3 is 13 residues long.

The chain combines TRBV5-3 with TRBJ2-7; 10 bases agree with TRBD2. Being an ORF, TRBV5-3 has a function that is uncertain. V lost 2 bases and J lost 4; bases outside the gene matches: 18. The CDR3 has 19 residues. CDR3 loop: CARSFRGTPEGLAVYEQYF. In DNA form, the CDR3 reads TGTGCCAGAAGCTTTCGCGGGACACCTGAAGGACTAGCGGTTTACGAGCAGTACTTC.

To note about this clone: Other DNA sequences in the sample encode the same CDR3. This chain's CDR3 is CASSTGQGAGETQYF. CDR3 nucleotide sequence: TGTGCCAGTAGTACCGGACAGGGGGCGGGTGAGACCCAGTACTTC. The chain employs TRBV19 and TRBJ2-5; 11 bases are a match to TRBD1. The CDR3 covers 15 residues. The ends lost 4 bases at V and 5 bases at J; junction bases unmatched: 6. Germline V CDR1 and CDR2: LNHDA, SQIVND (reference sequence).

This clone was seen only once. The chain carries TRBV7-9 and TRBJ1-3; no definite D call. V gave up 4 bases and J gave up 0 bases, with 13 bases separating them. This CDR3 has 16 amino acids. Germline V CDR1 and CDR2: SEHNR, FQNEAQ (reference sequence). CDR3 amino acids: CASSSTRASSGNTIYF. The DNA of the CDR3 is TGTGCCAGCAGCTCTACCAGAGCCAGCTCTGGAAACACCATATATTTT.

The V gene is TRBV4-1, the J gene TRBJ2-1; the match to TRBD2 covers 12 bases. Trimming cost V 3 bases and J 8 bases; bases outside gene matches: 5. Looked up from germline, CDR1 is MGHRA and CDR2 is YSYEKL. This CDR3 spans 15 amino acids. CDR3 amino acids: CASSHLAGGEYEQFF. The CDR3 DNA sequence: TGCGCCAGCAGCCACCTAGCGGGAGGGGAATATGAGCAGTTCTTC.

The V and J genes are TRBV4-1 and TRBJ1-2; D perhaps matches TRBD1 (5 bases). This CDR3 has 17 amino acids. Between the trimmed V and J ends, which lost 4 bases and 2 bases, there was a span of 20 bases. Germline assignment: CDR1 MGHRA and CDR2 YSYEKL. The CDR3 nucleotides read TGCGCCAGCAGCCCGGGCAAACGACAGAGTACCAACTATGGCTACACCTTC. Amino acid sequence: CASSPGKRQSTNYGYTF.

CDR3 nucleotides: TGTGCCAGCAGCCAAGCTCTGGCAGCGGGAGGGAACAATGAGCAGTTCTTC. Its protein product is CASSQALAAGGNNEQFF. The chain recombines TRBV4-2 with TRBJ2-1; 10 bases are a match to TRBD2. CDR3 length: 17 residues. V shed 1 base and J 5 bases; nucleotides not matched to a gene: 8. The V gene's germline CDR1 is LGHNA and CDR2 YNFKEQ.

The chain is built from TRBV5-1 and TRBJ2-1; TRBD2 agrees at 10 bases. The V and J ends lost 3 bases and 2 bases, in that order; junction bases with no gene match: 5. Germline lookup yields CDR1 SGHRS and CDR2 YFSETQ. The CDR3 covers 16 residues. CDR3 in amino acids: CASSSKAGGTYNEQFF. The CDR3 nucleotides are TGCGCCAGCAGCTCGAAAGCGGGAGGGACCTACAATGAGCAGTTCTTC.

The chain uses TRBV6-9 and TRBJ2-7; TRBD2 might be the D (5 bases). The length of the CDR3 is 15 residues. V was shortened by 5 bases and J by 1 base, with 15 bases between the two germline ends. Germline assignment: CDR1 MNHGY and CDR2 SVAAGI. CDR3 sequence: CASSVSPSLSYEQYF. CDR3 nucleotide sequence: TGTGCCAGCAGTGTTTCGCCTAGCTTATCCTACGAGCAGTACTTC.

The V and J genes are TRBV9 and TRBJ2-1, with D possibly TRBD2 on 5 matching bases. The V and J ends lost 4 bases and 10 bases respectively, with 9 bases between them. The CDR3 sequence is 11 residues long. Germline values: CDR1 SGDLS, CDR2 YYNGEE. In DNA, the CDR3 is TGTGCCAGCAGCTCTCAGCGGGAGCAGTTCTTC. Translating it yields CASSSQREQFF.

J is TRBJ2-7 and V is TRBV6-6, with D hard to call. V lost 2 bases to trimming and J lost 2 bases, with 10 bases between them. The CDR3 totals 14 residues. Germline lookup yields CDR1 MNHNY and CDR2 SVGAGI (reference sequence). The CDR3 DNA follows: TGTGCCAGCAGTTACACTCAGGCCACCTACGAGCAGTACTTC. Residues: CASSYTQATYEQYF.

This chain uses TRBV7-2 with TRBJ2-7, with 9 nucleotides matching TRBD1. V trimming: 8 bases; J trimming: 0 bases; junction bases outside the gene matches: 5. CDR3 length: 14 amino acids. The germline V gene has CDR1 SGHTA and CDR2 FQGNSA. The CDR3 here is CASGRDRASYEQYF. The CDR3 coding sequence is TGTGCCAGCGGCCGGGACAGGGCCTCCTACGAGCAGTACTTC.

This rearrangement joins TRBV5-1 to TRBJ2-1, with TRBD2 identical over 11 bases. The trim removed 0 bases at V and 2 bases at J, leaving 4 bases unmatched. There are 17 residues in the CDR3. Germline V gene sequence: CDR1 SGHRS, CDR2 YFSETQ. The CDR3 sequence is CASSLAGLADAYNEQFF. As DNA, the CDR3 is TGCGCCAGCAGCTTGGCGGGACTAGCGGATGCCTACAATGAGCAGTTCTTC.

This clone has just a few counts. This chain links TRBV28 with TRBJ1-2; D gene ambiguous. Looked up from germline, CDR1 is MDHEN and CDR2 is SYDVKM. Trimming took 6 bases from V and 2 from J, leaving 10 bases between them. The CDR3 extends over 13 amino acids. The CDR3 sequence: CASRLNRNYGYTF. CDR3 nucleotide sequence: TGTGCCAGCAGGTTGAATCGAAACTATGGCTACACCTTC.

This clone was picked up one time. The gene calls are TRBV6-1 and TRBJ2-7, with TRBD1 identical over 7 bases. This CDR3 spans 14 amino acids. Per germline, CDR1 MNHNS and CDR2 SASEGT. V trimming: 6 bases; J trimming: 3 bases; junction bases outside the gene matches: 8. CDR3 DNA sequence: TGTGCCAGCAGCCGACAGGGATCGATCTACGAGCAGTACTTC. Residues: CASSRQGSIYEQYF.

Here the CDR3 DNA reads TGTGCCACCCAGACAGGGTCTGGAAACACCATATATTTT. Translating gives CATQTGSGNTIYF. This chain uses TRBV15 with TRBJ1-3; 7 nucleotides align to TRBD1. With V trimmed by 8 bases and J by 1 base, 2 bases remained unmatched. In germline, CDR1 is LNHNV, CDR2 YYDKDF (reference sequence). The CDR3 spans 13 residues.

J is TRBJ2-5 and V is TRBV11-2; D is unresolved. The CDR3 extends over 15 amino acids. CDR1 and CDR2 from the germline V gene are SGHAT and FQNNGV. The V end lost 1 base, the J end lost 5 bases, and 14 bases lay between the germline ends. This CDR3 reads CASSLVRSSLETQYF. CDR3 DNA: TGTGCCAGCAGCTTAGTCAGGTCCTCCCTGGAGACCCAGTACTTC.

The chain couples TRBV28 to TRBJ1-4, with a tentative D call TRBD1 (5 bases). This CDR3 is built from 15 residues. The germline V and J ends were trimmed by 2 bases and 4 bases, with 11 bases remaining between them. CDR1 and CDR2 from the germline V gene are MDHEN and SYDVKM. CDR3 sequence: CASSLAGTHNEKLFF. Here the CDR3 DNA reads TGTGCCAGCAGTTTAGCCGGGACCCATAATGAAAAACTGTTTTTT.

This clone was recorded once. V is TRBV27 and J is TRBJ2-7, with D unclear. The germline V gene encodes CDR1 MNHEY and CDR2 SMNVEV (reference sequence). There are 15 residues in the CDR3. V lost 0 bases and J lost 0, with 9 bases in between. The CDR3 sequence is CASSLSDPHSYEQYF. CDR3 sequence (DNA): TGTGCCAGCAGTTTATCGGACCCGCACTCCTACGAGCAGTACTTC.

The gene calls are TRBV4-1 and TRBJ2-5; D ambiguous. Germline CDR1 and CDR2: MGHRA and YSYEKL. V lost 5 bases and J lost 0, with 10 bases in between. The CDR3 spans 14 residues. This chain's CDR3 is CASSSSWYQETQYF. CDR3 nucleotides: TGCGCCAGCAGCTCCTCTTGGTACCAAGAGACCCAGTACTTC.

The genes are TRBV11-2 and TRBJ2-7; 11 bases match TRBD1. V was pared by 5 bases and J by 2 bases, with 2 bases of the junction left unmatched. This CDR3 spans 14 amino acids. CDR1 and CDR2 (germline): SGHAT, FQNNGV. The CDR3 DNA reads as TGTGCCAGCAGCCCGGGACAGGGGGCCTACGAGCAGTACTTC. Protein sequence: CASSPGQGAYEQYF.

The chain is built from TRBV7-6 and TRBJ2-2; 9 nucleotides agree with TRBD2. V shed 10 bases and J 7 bases; nucleotides not matched to a gene: 7. The CDR3 is 13 residues long. Germline CDR1 reads SGHVS; CDR2 reads FNYEAQ. The CDR3 DNA reads TGTGCCACCGCGGGAGGGCAGATCGGGGAGCTGTTTTTT. It specifies CATAGGQIGELFF.

This chain uses TRBV2 with TRBJ2-5; no firm D call. Trimming left V 7 bases short and J 5 bases short, with 17 bases between. Germline V CDR1 and CDR2: SNHLY, FYNNEI. The CDR3 is 14 residues long. CDR3 bases: TGTGCCAGCACCCTGGAAGCCGTAGGGGAGACCCAGTACTTC. Translated: CASTLEAVGETQYF. Based on the CDR3 plus reference TRBV2 and TRBJ2-5, the full variable domain is EPEVTQTPSHQVTQMGQEVILRCVPISNHLYFYWYRQILGQKVEFLVSFYNNEISEKSEIFDDQFSVERPDGSNFTLKIRSTKLEDSAMYFCASTLEAVGETQYFGPGTRLLVL.